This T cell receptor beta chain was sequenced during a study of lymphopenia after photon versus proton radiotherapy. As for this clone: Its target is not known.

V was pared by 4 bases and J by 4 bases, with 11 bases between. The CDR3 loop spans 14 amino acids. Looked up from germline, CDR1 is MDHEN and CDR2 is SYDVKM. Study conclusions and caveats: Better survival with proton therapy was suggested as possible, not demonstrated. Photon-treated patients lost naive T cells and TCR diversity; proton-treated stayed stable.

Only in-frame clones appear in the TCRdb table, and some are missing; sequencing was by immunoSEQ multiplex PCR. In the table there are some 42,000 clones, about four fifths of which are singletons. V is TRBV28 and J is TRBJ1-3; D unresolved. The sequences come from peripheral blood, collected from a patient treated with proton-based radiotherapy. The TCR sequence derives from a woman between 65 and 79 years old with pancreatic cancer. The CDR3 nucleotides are TGTGCCAGCAGTTCGGAGGCCCCCGGAAACACCATATATTTT. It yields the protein CASSSEAPGNTIYF.